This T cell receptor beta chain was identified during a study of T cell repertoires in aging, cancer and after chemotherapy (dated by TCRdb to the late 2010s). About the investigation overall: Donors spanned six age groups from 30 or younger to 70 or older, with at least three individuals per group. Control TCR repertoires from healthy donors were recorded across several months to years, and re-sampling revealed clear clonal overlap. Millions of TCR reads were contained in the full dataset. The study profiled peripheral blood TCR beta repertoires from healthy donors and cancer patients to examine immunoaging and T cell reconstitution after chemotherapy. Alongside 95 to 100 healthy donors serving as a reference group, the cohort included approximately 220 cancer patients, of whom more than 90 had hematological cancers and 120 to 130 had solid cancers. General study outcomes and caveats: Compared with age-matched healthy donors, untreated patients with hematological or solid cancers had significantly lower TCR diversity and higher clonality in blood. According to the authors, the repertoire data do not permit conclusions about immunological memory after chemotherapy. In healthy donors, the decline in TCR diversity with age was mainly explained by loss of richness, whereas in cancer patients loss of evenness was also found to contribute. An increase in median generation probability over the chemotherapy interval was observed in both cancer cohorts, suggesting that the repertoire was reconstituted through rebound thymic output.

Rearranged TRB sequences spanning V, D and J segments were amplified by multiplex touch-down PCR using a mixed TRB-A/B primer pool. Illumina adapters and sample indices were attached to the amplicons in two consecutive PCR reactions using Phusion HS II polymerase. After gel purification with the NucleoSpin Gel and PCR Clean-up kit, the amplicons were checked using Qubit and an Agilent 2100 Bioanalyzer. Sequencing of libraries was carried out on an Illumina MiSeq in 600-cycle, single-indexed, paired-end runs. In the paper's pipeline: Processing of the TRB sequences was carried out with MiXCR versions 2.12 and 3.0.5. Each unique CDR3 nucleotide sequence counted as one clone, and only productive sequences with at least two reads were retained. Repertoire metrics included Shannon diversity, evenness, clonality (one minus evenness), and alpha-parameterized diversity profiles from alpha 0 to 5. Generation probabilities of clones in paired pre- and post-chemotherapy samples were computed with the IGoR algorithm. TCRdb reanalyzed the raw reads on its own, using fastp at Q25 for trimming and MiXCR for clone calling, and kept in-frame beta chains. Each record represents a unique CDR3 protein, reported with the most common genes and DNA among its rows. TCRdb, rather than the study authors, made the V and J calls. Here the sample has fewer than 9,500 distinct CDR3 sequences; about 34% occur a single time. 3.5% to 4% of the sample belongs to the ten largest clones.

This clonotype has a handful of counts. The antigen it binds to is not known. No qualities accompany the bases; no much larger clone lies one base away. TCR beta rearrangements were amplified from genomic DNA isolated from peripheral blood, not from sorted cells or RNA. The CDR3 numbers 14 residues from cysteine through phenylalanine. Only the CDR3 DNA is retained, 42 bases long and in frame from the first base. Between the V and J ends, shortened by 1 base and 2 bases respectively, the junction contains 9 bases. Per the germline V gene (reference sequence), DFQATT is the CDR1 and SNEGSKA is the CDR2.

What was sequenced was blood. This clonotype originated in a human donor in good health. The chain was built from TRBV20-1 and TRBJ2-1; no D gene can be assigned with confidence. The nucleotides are TGCAGTGCTAGAGTATCACGGGCCTACAATGAGCAGTTCTTC. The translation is CSARVSRAYNEQFF.